A single sample is the source of the 29 T cell receptor beta chains below, sequenced in a study of blood T cells in healthy people across ages. PCR was performed a second time for about 6 to 12 cycles using a sample-barcoded 5' primer and a J-beta primer mix. TCRdb redid the calling of the 5' RACE reads with MiXCR, one entry per CDR3 protein. The sample contains approximately 960,000 distinct CDR3 sequences, almost 30% of which appear only once. These data are also associated with another study on T cells of mothers and their children.

Sample: blood. All receptors derive from a middle-aged woman in good health.

This clonotype has just one count. A read error is possible here, since a much larger clone lies one base away. This chain links TRBV9 with TRBJ2-7, with TRBD2 matching over 8 bases. The CDR3 sequence is 14 residues long. Germline loops: CDR1 SGDLS, CDR2 YYNGEE. As DNA, the CDR3 is TGTGTCAGCAGCGCCGGGGGGGAAACCTACGAGCAGTACTTC. Protein: CVSSAGGETYEQYF.

In this sample, this clonotype turned up a few times. The chain uses TRBV6-6 and TRBJ1-2; 11 bases match TRBD1. Trimming took 5 bases from V and 2 from J; bases not matched to a gene: 4. The CDR3 spans 15 residues. The germline V gene encodes CDR1 MNHNY and CDR2 SVGAGI (reference sequence). CDR3 protein: CASSVGQGGNYGYTF. The CDR3 bases are TGTGCCAGCAGTGTGGGACAGGGGGGAAACTATGGCTACACCTTC.

A word on this clonotype: At one end, the junction sequence differs from germline, possibly due to a read error. The V call is TRBV7-7, the J call TRBJ2-2, with D perhaps TRBD1 (5 bases). The germline V gene has CDR1 SSHAT and CDR2 FNYEAQ (reference sequence). This CDR3 is built from 15 residues. In DNA form, the CDR3 reads TGTGCTAGCAGCCCGGGCAGGGAAGGGGCCGGGGAGCTGTTTTTT. It yields the protein CASSPGREGAGELFF.

This chain links TRBV27 with TRBJ2-7; the match to TRBD1 covers 9 bases. Germline assignment: CDR1 MNHEY and CDR2 SMNVEV (reference sequence). J gave up 6 bases and V 7 bases, and 10 bases lay outside the gene matches. The CDR3 totals 14 residues. The CDR3 sequence is CASKLTGTGSEQYF. Written as DNA, the CDR3 is TGTGCCAGCAAACTAACCGGGACAGGGAGCGAGCAGTACTTC.

This clonotype was recorded once. The chain carries TRBV12-3 or TRBV12-4 and TRBJ1-4; 12 bases are a match to TRBD1. The CDR3 has 18 residues. The ends lost 5 bases at V and 0 bases at J; junction bases unmatched: 7. The CDR3, as DNA: TGTGCCAGCAGTGGGGGACAGGGGGCTAGGGCAACTAATGAAAAACTGTTTTTT. Protein sequence: CASSGGQGARATNEKLFF.

This CDR3 is CSAHPTSGAYNEQFF. For the CDR3, the DNA is TGCAGTGCCCATCCGACTAGCGGGGCCTACAATGAGCAGTTCTTC. The chain has TRBV20-1 and TRBJ2-1; 11 bases line up with TRBD2. Per the germline V gene, CDR1 is DFQATT and CDR2 is SNEGSKA (reference sequence). The CDR3 spans 15 residues. J lost 2 bases, V lost 6 bases, and 6 bases had no gene match.

This clonotype was observed once. A much larger clonotype is one base distant, so this may be a read error. The gene calls are TRBV7-2 and TRBJ1-2, with 10 bases aligning to TRBD1. Per germline, CDR1 SGHTA and CDR2 FQGNSA. This CDR3 contains 15 residues. Trimming removed 5 bases from V and 4 bases from J; junction bases left unmatched: 7. The CDR3 region is CTSSKDRGHGYGYTF. CDR3 nucleotides: TGTACCAGCAGCAAAGACAGGGGGCACGGCTATGGCTACACCTTC.

The V and J genes are TRBV9 and TRBJ1-4, with no clear D. Per germline, CDR1 SGDLS and CDR2 YYNGEE. The CDR3 totals 14 residues. Trimming left V 3 bases short and J 8 bases short, with 14 bases between. The CDR3 loop is CASSDGPLGEKLFF. The CDR3 DNA follows: TGTGCCAGCAGCGATGGACCTCTAGGGGAAAAACTGTTTTTT.

This clonotype was observed a handful of times. At one end the junction does not follow the germline gene, possibly because of a read error. The V gene is TRBV7-7, the J gene TRBJ2-3; 9 nucleotides agree with TRBD2. The CDR3 extends over 13 amino acids. CDR1 and CDR2 from the germline V gene are SSHAT and FNYEAQ (reference sequence). CDR3: CASSPGLANTQYF. CDR3 nucleotides: TGTGCTAGCAGCCCGGGACTAGCAAATACGCAGTATTTT. Together with reference TRBV7-7 and TRBJ2-3, the CDR3 gives the full variable domain: GAGVSQSPRYKVTKRGQDVTLRCDPISSHATLYWYQQALGQGPEFLTYFNYEAQPDKSGLPSDRFSAERPEGSISTLTIQRTEQRDSAMYRCASSPGLANTQYFGPGTRLTVL.

Note on this clonotype: One junction end disagrees with the germline gene, perhaps due to a read error. The chain couples TRBV3-1 to TRBJ2-2; 9 nucleotides match TRBD2. The CDR3 runs to 17 residues. The germline gives CDR1 LGHDT, CDR2 YNNKEL (reference sequence). The CDR3 spells CASCQDPGGGATGELFF. CDR3 bases: TGTGCCAGCTGCCAAGATCCCGGCGGGGGGGCCACCGGGGAGCTGTTTTTT.

The J gene is TRBJ2-7, the V gene TRBV27, with D hard to call. The CDR3 extends over 16 amino acids. The germline V gene encodes CDR1 MNHEY and CDR2 SMNVEV (reference sequence). V gave up 0 bases and J gave up 0 bases, with 12 bases separating them. The CDR3 coding sequence is TGTGCCAGCAGTTTATCGGGTATGACCCACTCCTACGAGCAGTACTTC. Amino acid sequence: CASSLSGMTHSYEQYF.

V is TRBV20-1 and J is TRBJ2-7, with 14 bases that match TRBD2. The CDR3 runs to 17 residues. From germline, CDR1 is DFQATT and CDR2 SNEGSKA (reference sequence). Trimming cost V 3 bases and J 4 bases; bases outside gene matches: 11. CDR3 sequence reads: CSARGLAGVSSGYEQYF. In nucleotides, the CDR3 is TGCAGTGCTAGGGGACTAGCGGGGGTATCGTCCGGGTACGAGCAGTACTTC.

This clonotype was recorded at least ten times. The chain employs TRBV6-2 or TRBV6-3 and TRBJ2-7; D perhaps matches TRBD1 (6 bases). The germline V and J ends were trimmed by 5 bases and 4 bases, with 15 bases remaining between them. CDR1 is MNHEY, CDR2 SVGEGT, per germline. The CDR3 totals 14 residues. CDR3 sequence (DNA): TGTGCCAGCAGTGACCCGGGACACACATACGAGCAGTACTTC. Encoded protein: CASSDPGHTYEQYF.

This clonotype has ten or more counts. This chain joins TRBV20-1 and TRBJ1-1; D not certain. Trimming removed 0 bases at V and 4 bases at J, with 12 bases between. Germline V gene data show CDR1 as DFQATT and CDR2 as SNEGSKA (reference sequence). The length of the CDR3 is 14 residues. The CDR3 nucleotides read TGCAGTGCTAGAGATGTGGGGTTGAGCACTGAAGCTTTCTTT. Amino acids: CSARDVGLSTEAFF.

This clonotype has at least ten counts. The chain has TRBV12-3 or TRBV12-4 and TRBJ1-2; D unresolved. The CDR3 runs to 13 residues. V lost 5 bases and J 0 bases, leaving 7 bases between the germline ends. The CDR3 nucleotides are TGTGCCAGCAGTCCTCAAACTAACTATGGCTACACCTTC. Protein: CASSPQTNYGYTF.

This clonotype was seen many times. The chain employs TRBV4-3 and TRBJ2-5; 8 positions match TRBD1. CDR1 is LGHNA, CDR2 YSLEER, per germline. Losses at the gene ends were 3 bases for V and 2 bases for J; bases not matched to a gene: 5. The CDR3 covers 15 residues. DNA of the CDR3: TGCGCCAGCAGCCAGGACAGGGTTAGGCAAGAGACCCAGTACTTC. Its protein product is CASSQDRVRQETQYF.

V is TRBV2 and J is TRBJ1-4; tentatively, D is TRBD1 (5 bases). Trimming cost V 8 bases and J 4 bases, with 14 bases left between them. Germline CDR1 and CDR2: SNHLY and FYNNEI. The CDR3 extends over 14 amino acids. CDR3 DNA sequence: TGTGCCAGCGGGGCCGGGGACGGTAATGAAAAACTGTTTTTT. This sequence encodes CASGAGDGNEKLFF.

To note about this clonotype: A read error is possible here, since a much larger clone lies one base away. This chain joins TRBV28 and TRBJ1-6, with D possibly TRBD1 on 5 matching bases. Germline CDR1 MDHEN, CDR2 SYDVKM. The CDR3 has 13 residues. The CDR3 DNA reads TGTGCCAACAGTAGGGACTATAATTCACTCCTCCACTTT. Translated: CANSRDYNSLLHF.

This rearrangement joins TRBV7-2 to TRBJ2-2, with 9 positions matching TRBD2. This CDR3 has 16 amino acids. In germline, CDR1 is SGHTA, CDR2 FQGNSA. J was trimmed by 6 bases and V by 2 bases; bases with no gene match: 7. The CDR3 is CASSLSLRGGPGELFF. In nucleotides, the CDR3 is TGTGCCAGCAGCTTATCCCTGCGGGGGGGCCCCGGGGAGCTGTTTTTT.

This clonotype was counted many times. V gene TRBV10-3 combines with J gene TRBJ2-1; TRBD2 might be the D (5 bases). CDR3 size: 17 residues. The V gene's germline CDR1 is ENHRY and CDR2 SYGVKD. V lost 0 bases and J lost 6, with 18 bases in between. The CDR3 nucleotides read TGTGCCATCAGTGAGTCTAATGGGGAGAGACTCACCAATGAGCAGTTCTTC. It encodes CAISESNGERLTNEQFF.

This clonotype has a count of ten or more. The DNA of the CDR3 is TGCGCCAGCCGTGATTCCGGGGGGTCTGGGGCCAACGTCCTGACTTTC. Amino acids: CASRDSGGSGANVLTF. The J gene is TRBJ2-6, the V gene TRBV5-1; TRBD2 aligns across 7 bases. There are 16 residues in the CDR3. Germline CDR1 reads SGHRS; CDR2 reads YFSETQ. The V and J ends lost 7 bases and 1 base, in that order; junction bases with no gene match: 8.

This clonotype has ten or more counts. The chain joins TRBV5-1 to TRBJ2-7; D remains ambiguous. Germline CDR1 reads SGHRS; CDR2 reads YFSETQ. V lost 3 bases to trimming and J lost 7 bases, with 14 bases between them. The CDR3 consists of 13 residues. The CDR3 reads CASSYEPTREQYF. The DNA for the CDR3 is TGCGCCAGCAGCTATGAGCCTACACGGGAGCAGTACTTC.

This clonotype was counted between two and nine times. The V gene is TRBV12-3 or TRBV12-4, the J gene TRBJ2-3; D is tentatively TRBD1 or TRBD2 (6 bases each). Trimming removed 3 bases from V and 6 bases from J, with 16 bases in between. This CDR3 contains 15 residues. The CDR3 DNA is TGTGCCAGCAGTTTCGGGGGCCAAGGGGCGGATACGCAGTATTTT. It encodes CASSFGGQGADTQYF.

The chain is built from TRBV12-3 or TRBV12-4 and TRBJ2-3; the match to TRBD2 covers 11 bases. This CDR3 comprises 17 residues. Trimming at V came to 4 bases and at J to 4 bases, leaving 10 bases not matched to a gene. The CDR3 reads CASSSPLTSGAADTQYF. The DNA of the CDR3 is TGTGCCAGCAGTTCACCCCTGACTAGCGGGGCGGCAGATACGCAGTATTTT.

The chain uses TRBV12-3 or TRBV12-4 and TRBJ1-1; TRBD1 matches 7 bases. V dropped 7 bases and J dropped 0; count of bases not matched to a gene: 8. CDR3 length: 15 amino acids. The CDR3 reads CASTPVGQLNTEAFF. The DNA for the CDR3 is TGTGCCAGCACTCCAGTGGGACAGTTGAACACTGAAGCTTTCTTT.

This clonotype was counted ten times or more. The chain carries TRBV20-1 and TRBJ2-7; 7 bases agree with TRBD1. V shed 6 bases, J shed 0 bases, and the junction held 11 bases outside the gene matches. This CDR3 is built from 15 residues. CDR1 and CDR2 from the germline V gene are DFQATT and SNEGSKA (reference sequence). CDR3 amino acids: CSAADRRGVSYEQYF. As DNA, the CDR3 is TGCAGTGCAGCGGACAGGCGTGGGGTCTCCTACGAGCAGTACTTC.

V and J are TRBV24-1 and TRBJ2-7, with 9 bases that match TRBD1. Germline V lookup: CDR1 KGHDR, CDR2 SFDVKD. The CDR3 loop spans 17 amino acids. V gave up 2 bases and J gave up 1 base; unmatched junction bases: 8. CDR3 nucleotides: TGTGCCACCAGTGATTCACCGGGACAGGGTAGGTCCTACGAGCAGTACTTC. This translates into CATSDSPGQGRSYEQYF.

The genes are TRBV7-2 and TRBJ2-3; D might be TRBD2 (6 bases). The ends were cut back, 5 bases at V and 8 bases at J, with 20 bases in the middle. Germline loops: CDR1 SGHTA, CDR2 FQGNSA. This CDR3 comprises 15 residues. CDR3 in DNA: TGTGCCAGCAGCATCTATAGCGGTCCGAGAGGTACGCAGTATTTT. It is translated as CASSIYSGPRGTQYF.

This clonotype was counted a few times. The chain combines TRBV5-1 with TRBJ1-4; D not resolved. The CDR3 is 14 amino acids. V lost 0 bases and J 4 bases, leaving 7 bases between the germline ends. Looked up from germline, CDR1 is SGHRS and CDR2 is YFSETQ. As DNA, the CDR3 is TGCGCCAGCAGCTTGGTCATGGATAATGAAAAACTGTTTTTT. Protein: CASSLVMDNEKLFF. The entire variable domain, with the rest obtained from reference TRBV5-1 and TRBJ1-4, is as follows: KAGVTQTPRYLIKTRGQQVTLSCSPISGHRSVSWYQQTPGQGLQFLFEYFSETQRNKGNFPGRFSGRQFSNSRSEMNVSTLELGDSALYLCASSLVMDNEKLFFGSGTQLSVL.